This T cell receptor beta chain is drawn from a study of T cells in Graves' hyperthyroidism and ophthalmopathy (dated 2019 in TCRdb). For the wider study: Peripheral blood samples were taken at initial diagnosis, before any treatment was given. To identify TCR V-J signatures that set the groups apart, the researchers used a discovery cohort of about a hundred patients, made up of 43 with Graves' ophthalmopathy and 57 with stable Graves' hyperthyroidism. Whether ophthalmopathy could be predicted prospectively was tested in an independent validation cohort made up of some 20 hyperthyroidism patients plus 17 patients who later progressed to ophthalmopathy. The paper reports TCR Vbeta CDR3 sequencing of roughly 140 peripheral blood samples: approximately 43 ophthalmopathy, 75 to 80 hyperthyroidism and approximately 17 progressor patients. The 75 to 100 discovery patients were randomly split 7:3 into training and test sets. Once sampling was done, hyperthyroidism patients were given methimazole at a starting dose of 30 mg daily, whereas ophthalmopathy patients were given high-dose intravenous methylprednisolone. In more than 5 Graves' hyperthyroidism patients, the study also compared T-cell repertoires from thyroid tissue with T-cell repertoires from blood.

This clonotype has a count of ten or more. Which antigen it targets is not known. No quality values exist for individual bases; no much larger clone is one base distant. Amplification of TCR beta CDR3 regions was carried out from RNA transcripts. The TCR CDR3 was subjected to a first round of RT-PCR using the HTBI primer set and the Qiagen OneStep RT-PCR kit. Libraries were constructed in a second round of multiplex PCR, after which size selection and purification were carried out. Paired-end sequencing of the libraries was performed with 100 bp reads on an Illumina HiSeq2000. The source study handled its data this way. Raw data were processed with SOAPnuke, discarding reads with adapters, uncalled bases, mean Phred below 15, or no exact constant-primer or identifier match. High-quality paired reads were merged with COPE v1.2.5, and unique nucleotide sequences were defined as clonotypes. MiTCR v1.1 was used to align the clonotypes against IMGT TRBV, TRBD and TRBJ reference segments. Only V-J combinations with frequency above 0.0001, covering 99.2% of repertoires, were analysed. The TCS score was defined as the ratio of F50 (clonal expansion) to E x V (chaos), calculated using BLOSUM62-based TCRdist between CDR3 peptides within each V-J. Welch's t-statistics and random forest reduced several hundred V-J features to roughly 13, which were used in a naive Bayes classifier (R e1071). TCRdb handled the public reads itself, with Q25 trimming in fastp and clone calling in MiXCR, and kept productive beta chains. One record per CDR3 amino acid sequence lists the most common genes and DNA. TCRdb, not the original authors, processed these V and J calls. In all, the sample holds approximately 600,000 distinct CDR3 sequences, and around 14% of those were seen once. Roughly 7.7% of the sample rests with the top ten.

Moderately to severely active disease, a Clinical Activity Score of at least 3, a NOSPECS grade of at least 4, and a duration under 3 months were present in ophthalmopathy patients. The study excluded patients with uncontrolled infections, other autoimmune diseases, pregnancy or lactation. Clinical symptoms, serum thyroxine and TRAb, thyroid ultrasound, and orbital computed tomography formed the basis for the diagnoses. PBMCs were separated from under 11 ml of fresh peripheral blood using Ficoll-Paque density gradient centrifugation. Total RNA was extracted using Trizol reagent, and RNA quality was assessed on an Agilent 2100 Bioanalyzer. The CDR3 holds 14 amino acids from the cysteine to the phenylalanine. This entry keeps only the CDR3 DNA: 42 bases, framed from base 1. V loses 0 bases, J loses 1 base, and the germline ends lie 6 bases apart. The germline V gene yields MNHEY for CDR1 and SVGAGI for CDR2.

The paper as a whole reports these results and caveats: Ophthalmopathy was separated from stable hyperthyroidism by a 13 V-J signature model, with over 85% sensitivity and approximately 81% specificity obtained in cross-validation and 80%/75% obtained in testing. During validation, the model predicted progression to ophthalmopathy a median of roughly 7.1 months ahead of onset, with around 65% sensitivity and 72% to 85% specificity. No statistical method was used to fix the sample size in advance, and group allocation was not hidden from the investigators. Blood samples also contained most of the expanded thyroid clonotypes (frequency above 0.001), which suggests that blood repertoires may reflect thyroid immune responses.

This sequence originates from a woman between 18 and 29 years old with Graves' ophthalmopathy. The rearrangement joined TRBV6-5 to TRBJ1-1; the D gene cannot be resolved reliably. The sequenced sample consisted of blood. The DNA is TGTGCCAGCAGTTACTCTGGGAGGAACACTGAAGCTTTCTTT. Its coded protein is CASSYSGRNTEAFF.